What follows describes a single TCR beta chain. Using immunoSEQ multiplex PCR, the repertoire was profiled, and TCRdb retains in-frame clones only, with some absent. The data contain under 500,000 clones, approximately 90% of them singletons. The source of the sample is a study of blood T cell repertoires in COVID-19. What was sequenced was PBMCs or T cells enriched from blood (not recorded which). This sequence originates from a man aged 30 to 45 who had recovered from COVID-19.

The CDR3 region is CASSQISEGYEQYF. The CDR3 region has the DNA TGTGCCAGCAGCCAGATTAGCGAGGGCTACGAGCAGTACTTC. The chain couples TRBV14 to TRBJ2-7, with a tentative D call TRBD2 (5 bases). V was trimmed by 3 bases and J by 3 bases, leaving 12 bases between them. From germline, CDR1 is SGHDN and CDR2 FVKESK. The CDR3 has 14 amino acids.